Reported below is one T cell receptor (beta chain). The entry originates in a study of blood T cell repertoires in COVID-19. Study as a whole: Collection of acute and convalescent COVID-19 samples took place in the United States, Italy and Spain.

Per the original data handling: Nucleated cell counts were estimated from reference gene primer amplification. Profiling relied on immunoSEQ multiplex PCR, and the TCRdb table lists in-frame clones only, not all of them. Clone size and V and J calls were adopted from that table, with D and trimming inferred from the DNA. The repertoire consists of 50,000 to 70,000 clones, with approximately 90% occurring once and the leading ten covering 9.1%. Germline CDR1 reads SGHRS; CDR2 reads YFSETQ. CDR3 length: 18 amino acids. The J segment lost 0 bases and the V segment lost 0 bases, leaving 5 bases of the junction unmatched.

The sequenced sample consisted of peripheral blood. This TCR came from a woman of 80 years or more with active COVID-19. V and J are TRBV5-1 and TRBJ2-3; 12 bases match TRBD2. The CDR3 DNA reads TGCGCCAGCAGCTTGGAAGCTAGCGGGGGGGGAAGCACAGATACGCAGTATTTT. Protein: CASSLEASGGGSTDTQYF.